A single sample is the source of the 14 T cell receptor beta chains below, sequenced in a study of blood T cell repertoires in COVID-19. TCRdb's copy holds only in-frame clones and misses some; the assay was immunoSEQ multiplex PCR. The sample records tens of thousands of clones, around nine tenths being singletons. Material: peripheral blood. The source of these receptors is a man aged 70 or older with active or convalescent COVID-19.

The J gene is TRBJ1-6, the V gene TRBV19; D remains unclear. Trimming removed 6 bases at V and 7 bases at J, with 16 bases between. Per the germline V gene, CDR1 is LNHDA and CDR2 is SQIVND (reference sequence). This CDR3 comprises 15 residues. The CDR3 DNA sequence: TGTGCCAGTAGGCCCCTCTCCATGCGGAATTCACCCCTCCACTTT. Protein product: CASRPLSMRNSPLHF.

The chain carries TRBV7-3 and TRBJ2-7; 12 positions agree with TRBD1. Germline V gene lookup returns CDR1 SGHTA and CDR2 FQGTGA. This CDR3 spans 13 amino acids. Trimming removed 5 bases from V and 9 bases from J; junction bases left unmatched: 5. CDR3 amino acids: CASSLGDRGLQYF. CDR3 bases: TGTGCCAGCAGCCTCGGGGACAGGGGGCTGCAGTACTTC.

The rearrangement links TRBV27 to TRBJ2-1; TRBD2 matches at 11 bases. CDR3 length: 17 residues. Germline V CDR1 and CDR2: MNHEY, SMNVEV (reference sequence). V dropped 8 bases and J dropped 6; count of bases not matched to a gene: 15. In nucleotides, the CDR3 is TGTGCCAGCTCAACGCTAGCGGGAGGCCTCAGGGGCAATGAGCAGTTCTTC. This gives the protein CASSTLAGGLRGNEQFF.

This rearrangement joins TRBV28 to TRBJ2-7, with TRBD2 matching 8 bases. The CDR3 has 14 residues. Germline V lookup: CDR1 MDHEN, CDR2 SYDVKM. Trimming cost V 6 bases and J 6 bases; bases outside gene matches: 10. In DNA form, the CDR3 reads TGTGCCAGCAGCCTCTATAGCGGGAAAAGCGAGCAGTACTTC. Protein product: CASSLYSGKSEQYF.

The genes are TRBV29-1 and TRBJ1-2; maybe TRBD1 (6 bases). Trimming took off 3 bases at V and 3 bases at J, with 8 bases between the two ends. Looked up from germline, CDR1 is SQVTM and CDR2 is ANQGSEA. CDR3 length: 12 residues. CDR3 DNA sequence: TGCAGCGTTGATCCAGGGGACTATGGCTACACCTTC. This sequence encodes CSVDPGDYGYTF.

This clone was seen only once. The chain has TRBV5-1 and TRBJ1-4; D unresolved. The CDR3 is 16 amino acids. The V and J ends lost 0 bases and 2 bases respectively, with 11 bases between them. In germline, CDR1 is SGHRS, CDR2 YFSETQ. The CDR3 coding sequence is TGCGCCAGCAGCTTGGACGGCTCAGGTACTAATGAAAAACTGTTTTTT. It is translated as CASSLDGSGTNEKLFF.

CDR3 coding DNA: TGTGCCAGCAGTTCACAGGGTCGGGGCACTGAAGCTTTCTTT. Translation: CASSSQGRGTEAFF. This sequence joins TRBV27 and TRBJ1-1, with D possibly being TRBD1 (6 bases). Per the germline V gene, CDR1 is MNHEY and CDR2 is SMNVEV (reference sequence). The length of the CDR3 is 14 residues. V was shortened by 4 bases and J by 4 bases, with 13 bases between the two germline ends.

The V and J genes are TRBV9 and TRBJ2-7; TRBD1 matches at 11 bases. CDR3 size: 15 residues. The V and J ends lost 4 bases and 3 bases, in that order; junction bases with no gene match: 6. The germline gives CDR1 SGDLS, CDR2 YYNGEE. The DNA for the CDR3 is TGTGCCAGCAGCCTCGGGGACAGGGGGATCTACGAGCAGTACTTC. It encodes CASSLGDRGIYEQYF.

V is TRBV28 and J is TRBJ1-1, with 8 positions matching TRBD1. The CDR3 covers 16 residues. Germline V gene data show CDR1 as MDHEN and CDR2 as SYDVKM. The trim removed 3 bases at V and 1 base at J, leaving 7 bases unmatched. CDR3 in amino acids: CASSFLGTGPNTEAFF. CDR3 DNA sequence: TGTGCCAGCAGTTTCCTTGGGACAGGACCGAACACTGAAGCTTTCTTT.

This chain links TRBV2 with TRBJ1-5; 7 positions match TRBD1. V was clipped by 6 bases and J by 5 bases; unmatched bases: 7. Germline V gene lookup returns CDR1 SNHLY and CDR2 FYNNEI. The CDR3 spans 14 residues. CDR3 DNA: TGTGCCAGCAGAGACAGGGTTTCCGATCAGCCCCAGCATTTT. Translating it yields CASRDRVSDQPQHF. The full variable domain, with the rest looked up from reference TRBV2 and TRBJ1-5, is EPEVTQTPSHQVTQMGQEVILRCVPISNHLYFYWYRQILGQKVEFLVSFYNNEISEKSEIFDDQFSVERPDGSNFTLKIRSTKLEDSAMYFCASRDRVSDQPQHFGDGTRLSIL.

This clone was seen at least ten times. The chain is built from TRBV9 and TRBJ2-2; weak D call: TRBD2 (5 bases). This CDR3 is 14 amino acids long. Germline V lookup: CDR1 SGDLS, CDR2 YYNGEE. Trimming shortened V by 1 base and J by 8 bases, and 12 bases separated the two germline ends. The CDR3, as DNA: TGTGCCAGCAGCGTAATTGAGGGCCCGGGGGAGCTGTTTTTT. It is translated as CASSVIEGPGELFF.

The rearrangement uses TRBV27 and TRBJ2-7; 12 bases map to TRBD2. Germline V CDR1 and CDR2: MNHEY, SMNVEV (reference sequence). The CDR3 is made up of 15 amino acids. V gave up 5 bases and J gave up 4 bases; unmatched junction bases: 6. The CDR3 nucleotides are TGTGCCAGCAGTCTAGCGGGAGGGCCGTTGTACGAGCAGTACTTC. Amino acid sequence: CASSLAGGPLYEQYF.

The rearrangement links TRBV19 to TRBJ2-2; 10 bases are a match to TRBD2. This CDR3 spans 15 amino acids. V gave up 5 bases and J gave up 7 bases; unmatched junction bases: 7. The V gene's germline CDR1 is LNHDA and CDR2 SQIVND (reference sequence). CDR3 sequence (DNA): TGTGCCAGTAGTGGAGCGGGAGGGCCGGTCGGGGAGCTGTTTTTT. This translates into CASSGAGGPVGELFF.

The J gene is TRBJ2-1, the V gene TRBV7-9, with D uncertain. The CDR3 sequence is 11 residues long. V was trimmed by 10 bases and J by 4 bases, leaving 8 bases between them. The germline V gene has CDR1 SEHNR and CDR2 FQNEAQ (reference sequence). For the CDR3, the DNA is TGTGCCACCGGAGTTTACAATGAGCAGTTCTTC. Amino acid sequence: CATGVYNEQFF.